This T cell receptor (beta chain) was captured in a study of immune evolution from preneoplasia to lung adenocarcinoma. Study results and limitations: Normal lung had the highest top T cell clone frequencies.

With 4 bases removed from V and 2 bases from J, the gap between germline ends came to 16 bases. This CDR3 is 16 amino acids long. In germline, CDR1 is SGHDT, CDR2 YYEEEE. A remark on this clone: Its antigen is not known.

Sequenced by immunoSEQ multiplex PCR; TCRdb stores in-frame clones only, minus some. The data show 2,000 or so clones, roughly 85% seen once. Histologic diagnosis was independently verified by two lung pathologists. This chain uses TRBV5-6 with TRBJ1-5; D is possibly TRBD1 (5 bases). The sample consisted of FFPE adjacent normal lung tissue. The source is a person aged 55 to 79 with lung adenocarcinoma. The CDR3 DNA sequence: TGTGCCAGCAGCCTATGGGGGTGGAGGGGCAATCAGCCCCAGCATTTT. It is translated as CASSLWGWRGNQPQHF.